The 27 T cell receptor beta chains below come from one sample, sequenced in a study of T cell responses to AZD1222 COVID-19 vaccine. The data were produced by immunoSEQ multiplex PCR, yet TCRdb's version contains in-frame clones alone and is incomplete. This sample carries about 97,000 clones, 85% to 90% of them seen once, and the ten largest clones take approximately 7%. Sequencing was performed on peripheral blood, taken on day 0 of AZD1222 vaccination. Receptors originate from an adult in good health.

This clone was seen a handful of times. The CDR3 sequence is CAITKTGQGLDEQYF. As DNA, the CDR3 is TGTGCCATCACCAAAACGGGACAGGGATTGGACGAGCAGTACTTC. V is TRBV10-3 and J is TRBJ2-7; TRBD1 aligns across 9 bases. This CDR3 region has 15 residues. The ends lost 7 bases at V and 5 bases at J; junction bases unmatched: 12. Germline CDR1 and CDR2: ENHRY and SYGVKD.

The table lists this clone with a count of one. The chain couples TRBV9 to TRBJ2-3; 7 bases align to TRBD2. With V trimmed by 6 bases and J by 8 bases, 12 bases remained unmatched. The CDR3 runs to 14 residues. CDR1 is SGDLS, CDR2 YYNGEE, per germline. The CDR3, as DNA: TGTGCCAGCAACGCCCGGGACTATTGGGCTACGCAGTATTTT. Its protein is CASNARDYWATQYF. The full variable domain, its missing parts supplied by reference TRBV9 and TRBJ2-3, is DSGVTQTPKHLITATGQRVTLRCSPRSGDLSVYWYQQSLDQGLQFLIQYYNGEERAKGNILERFSAQQFPDLHSELNLSSLELGDSALYFCASNARDYWATQYFGPGTRLTVL.

The rearrangement uses TRBV6-5 and TRBJ2-3; unclear D gene. Germline V lookup: CDR1 MNHEY, CDR2 SVGAGI. V was cut by 6 bases and J by 2 bases, with 12 bases left in between. The CDR3 runs 14 residues. In nucleotides, the CDR3 is TGTGCCAGCAGGTTTGGCCGCCTCACAGATACGCAGTATTTT. Translating gives CASRFGRLTDTQYF.

In this sample, this clone turned up once. The chain links TRBV19 to TRBJ1-1; D ambiguous. V dropped 6 bases and J dropped 0 bases, with 11 bases sitting between them. Germline V CDR1 and CDR2: LNHDA, SQIVND (reference sequence). The CDR3 runs to 14 residues. The CDR3 nucleotides read TGTGCCAGTAGATACAGCGGGGTGAACACTGAAGCTTTCTTT. It is translated as CASRYSGVNTEAFF.

On this clone itself: This specimen includes other DNA sequences encoding the same CDR3. The V call is TRBV5-1, the J call TRBJ1-4, with TRBD1 as a possible D gene (5 bases). V lost 4 bases and J 5 bases, leaving 12 bases between the germline ends. The germline gives CDR1 SGHRS, CDR2 YFSETQ. The CDR3 totals 14 residues. The CDR3 sequence: CASSRDGKNEKLFF. In DNA form, the CDR3 reads TGCGCCAGCAGCCGGGACGGGAAGAATGAAAAACTGTTTTTT.

This clone was recorded once. V is TRBV3-1 (or the pseudogene TRBV3-2) and J is TRBJ2-7, with TRBD2 matching 7 bases. The CDR3 runs to 13 residues. Unmatched junction bases numbered 1, after V lost 2 bases and J lost 3 bases. Germline V lookup: CDR1 LGHDT, CDR2 YNNKEL (reference sequence). The CDR3 DNA reads as TGTGCCAGCAGCCAAAGGACTAGCTACGAGCAGTACTTC. Its protein is CASSQRTSYEQYF.

This clone was recorded a few times. The gene calls are TRBV5-5 and TRBJ2-2; D ambiguous. The CDR3 spans 12 residues. The ends were cut back, 3 bases at V and 3 bases at J, with 3 bases in the middle. CDR1 and CDR2 (germline): SGHKS, YYEKEE (reference sequence). CDR3 sequence (DNA): TGTGCCAGCAGCTCGTACACCGGGGAGCTGTTTTTT. Its translation: CASSSYTGELFF.

CDR3 nucleotide sequence: TGCGCCAGCAGCTTGAGCGCAGGGTCGGAGACCCAGTACTTC. Protein sequence: CASSLSAGSETQYF. This chain connects TRBV5-1 to TRBJ2-5; D is perhaps TRBD1 (5 bases). The V gene lost 1 base and the J gene lost 5 bases, with 12 bases spanning the gap. CDR1 and CDR2 from the germline V gene are SGHRS and YFSETQ. This CDR3 has 14 residues.

The gene calls are TRBV18 and TRBJ2-1; 7 positions agree with TRBD2. After removal of 3 bases from V and 2 bases from J, the junction contained 4 bases not matched to a gene. This CDR3 is 15 amino acids long. Germline values: CDR1 KGHSH, CDR2 LQKENI. CDR3 amino acids: CASSPGTTAYNEQFF. In DNA, the CDR3 is TGTGCCAGCTCACCGGGGACTACGGCCTACAATGAGCAGTTCTTC.

J is TRBJ2-3 and V is TRBV4-1; 10 bases agree with TRBD2. Per the germline V gene, CDR1 is MGHRA and CDR2 is YSYEKL. CDR3 size: 16 residues. Trimming took 2 bases from V and 1 from J; bases not matched to a gene: 3. The CDR3 spells CASSQILAGGTDTQYF. The CDR3 DNA sequence: TGCGCCAGCAGCCAAATCCTAGCGGGGGGCACAGATACGCAGTATTTT.

The chain has TRBV9 and TRBJ1-6; no firm D call. This CDR3 comprises 15 residues. Germline CDR1 is SGDLS and CDR2 is YYNGEE. V was clipped by 0 bases and J by 4 bases, with 8 bases between them. CDR3 coding DNA: TGTGCCAGCAGCGTAGGGATTTCTTATAATTCACCCCTCCACTTT. Translation: CASSVGISYNSPLHF.

The chain recombines TRBV7-2 with TRBJ1-5, with unresolved D. Germline V gene sequence: CDR1 SGHTA, CDR2 FQGNSA. The CDR3 covers 14 residues. The V and J ends lost 2 bases and 0 bases respectively, with 5 bases between them. The CDR3 DNA is TGTGCCAGCAGCTTAAGCACTAGCAATCAGCCCCAGCATTTT. Amino acid sequence: CASSLSTSNQPQHF.

The gene calls are TRBV6-5 and TRBJ2-7, with 9 bases aligning to TRBD1. After removal of 4 bases from V and 6 bases from J, the junction contained 10 bases not matched to a gene. Germline CDR1 MNHEY, CDR2 SVGAGI. The CDR3 is 15 amino acids. The CDR3 protein is CASSWGRDREGEQYF. The CDR3 coding sequence is TGTGCCAGCAGTTGGGGCCGGGACAGGGAAGGCGAGCAGTACTTC.

This chain connects TRBV28 to TRBJ2-1, with D uncertain. There are 11 residues in the CDR3. Germline V gene sequence: CDR1 MDHEN, CDR2 SYDVKM. Between the trimmed V and J ends, which lost 2 bases and 6 bases, there was a span of 2 bases. CDR3 residues: CASSLTNEQFF. The CDR3 nucleotides read TGTGCCAGCAGTTTAACCAATGAGCAGTTCTTC.

In its sample, this clone was seen once. The chain combines TRBV27 with TRBJ2-7; D unclear. CDR3 length equals 12 residues. Germline values: CDR1 MNHEY, CDR2 SMNVEV (reference sequence). V was trimmed by 5 bases and J by 5 bases, leaving 10 bases between them. DNA of the CDR3: TGTGCCAGCAGTCCAAATGGGAACGAGCAGTACTTC. This sequence encodes CASSPNGNEQYF.

This chain links TRBV7-8 with TRBJ2-7, with 7 bases identical to TRBD2. Per the germline V gene, CDR1 is SGHVS and CDR2 is FQNEAQ. V was pared by 7 bases and J by 3 bases, with 9 bases of the junction left unmatched. There are 14 residues in the CDR3. The CDR3 coding sequence is TGTGCCAGCACCCAGAGGGAGGGTCTCTACGAGCAGTACTTC. This codes for CASTQREGLYEQYF.

This clone was seen once. The chain carries TRBV7-2 and TRBJ1-4; a weak D match, TRBD1 (5 bases). CDR1 and CDR2 (germline): SGHTA, FQGNSA. The V gene lost 5 bases and the J gene lost 8 bases, with 18 bases spanning the gap. The CDR3 contains 15 residues. The DNA for the CDR3 is TGTGCCAGCAGCGCCAGACGGCAGGGTGGGGAAAAACTGTTTTTT. Its translation is CASSARRQGGEKLFF.

The table lists this clone with a count of one. The V gene is TRBV28, the J gene TRBJ1-6; D is ambiguous. CDR1 is MDHEN and CDR2 is SYDVKM in the germline V gene. V was pared by 6 bases and J by 8 bases, with 14 bases between. There are 14 residues in the CDR3. The chain's CDR3 is CASRLITAHSPLHF. CDR3 in DNA: TGTGCCAGCAGACTGATAACGGCGCATTCACCCCTCCACTTT. Full variable domain (missing parts from reference TRBV28 and TRBJ1-6): DVKVTQSSRYLVKRTGEKVFLECVQDMDHENMFWYRQDPGLGLRLIYFSYDVKMKEKGDIPEGYSVSREKKERFSLILESASTNQTSMYLCASRLITAHSPLHFGNGTRLTVT.

The V gene is TRBV5-1, the J gene TRBJ2-3; TRBD2 agrees at 13 bases. The CDR3 runs 19 residues. The trim removed 3 bases at V and 0 bases at J, leaving 10 bases unmatched. Germline CDR1 SGHRS, CDR2 YFSETQ. CDR3 bases: TGCGCCAGCAGCTCAGCTCGGACTAGCGGGGGCCCCAGCACAGATACGCAGTATTTT. This translates into CASSSARTSGGPSTDTQYF.

V is TRBV28 and J is TRBJ2-7; 12 bases fit TRBD2. Germline V gene sequence: CDR1 MDHEN, CDR2 SYDVKM. J was trimmed by 7 bases and V by 7 bases; bases with no gene match: 14. The CDR3 consists of 16 residues. CDR3 residues: CASTLELAGGRGEQYF. DNA of the CDR3: TGTGCCAGCACCTTGGAACTAGCGGGAGGCCGGGGGGAGCAGTACTTC.

V is TRBV2 and J is TRBJ1-1; 7 positions match TRBD1. V lost 7 bases and J lost 4; bases outside the gene matches: 9. Looked up from germline, CDR1 is SNHLY and CDR2 is FYNNEI. This CDR3 region has 14 residues. The CDR3 DNA reads TGTGCCAGCACCTTGACAGGGAGGGCCACTGAAGCTTTCTTT. Translating gives CASTLTGRATEAFF.

The V gene is TRBV7-2, the J gene TRBJ2-3; D possibly uses TRBD1 or TRBD2 (5 bases each). The CDR3 has 13 residues. The V end was cut by 5 bases, the J end by 1 base, with 7 bases between. Germline lookup yields CDR1 SGHTA and CDR2 FQGNSA. CDR3: CASSRDRTDTQYF. The CDR3 DNA follows: TGTGCCAGCAGCCGGGACCGCACAGATACGCAGTATTTT.

This clone was found once. The chain couples TRBV28 to TRBJ1-2, with 9 positions matching TRBD1. With V trimmed by 2 bases and J by 8 bases, 12 bases remained unmatched. The CDR3 covers 16 residues. Per germline, CDR1 MDHEN and CDR2 SYDVKM. DNA of the CDR3: TGTGCCAGCAGTTTACCCCAGAGGACAGGGGAGGGCGGCTACACCTTC. This sequence encodes CASSLPQRTGEGGYTF.

This chain uses TRBV27 with TRBJ2-1; the D call may be TRBD1 or TRBD2 (5 bases each). V was shortened by 6 bases and J by 5 bases, with 14 bases between the two germline ends. Germline-derived CDR1 and CDR2 are MNHEY and SMNVEV (reference sequence). This CDR3 has 14 residues. CDR3 amino acids: CASRREGAHNEQFF. CDR3 nucleotides: TGTGCCAGCAGACGGGAAGGGGCCCACAATGAGCAGTTCTTC.

The chain joins TRBV7-9 to TRBJ2-3, with 10 bases fitting TRBD1. Germline V gene lookup returns CDR1 SEHNR and CDR2 FQNEAQ (reference sequence). CDR3 length: 15 amino acids. The V segment lost 1 base and the J segment 4 bases; nucleotides outside the gene matches: 2. CDR3 sequence: CASSLVGQGADTQYF. The CDR3 region has the DNA TGTGCCAGCAGCTTAGTCGGACAGGGGGCAGATACGCAGTATTTT. Full variable domain (outside the CDR3, taken from reference TRBV7-9 and TRBJ2-3): DTGVSQNPRHKITKRGQNVTFRCDPISEHNRLYWYRQTLGQGPEFLTYFQNEAQLEKSRLLSDRFSAERPKGSFSTLEIQRTEQGDSAMYLCASSLVGQGADTQYFGPGTRLTVL.

This clone appeared a single time. This sequence joins TRBV7-8 and TRBJ2-1; D possibly uses TRBD1 or TRBD2 (5 bases each). The CDR3 consists of 14 residues. Germline-derived CDR1 and CDR2 are SGHVS and FQNEAQ. V was trimmed by 2 bases and J by 5 bases, leaving 10 bases between them. The CDR3 bases are TGTGCCAGCAGCTTACCAGGGACGCACAATGAGCAGTTCTTC. Amino acid sequence: CASSLPGTHNEQFF.

This sequence joins TRBV6-1 and TRBJ1-4; no definite D call. Trimming removed 1 base at V and 10 bases at J, with 13 bases between. CDR1 MNHNS and CDR2 SASEGT come from the germline V gene. The CDR3 sequence is 14 residues long. The CDR3 loop reads CASSEGGGLRKLFF. DNA of the CDR3: TGTGCCAGCAGTGAAGGGGGAGGTTTGCGAAAACTGTTTTTT.